This TCR beta chain was sequenced during a study of cytomegalovirus exposure and HLA in healthy donors. In the study overall: According to later analysis, the same platform produced the approximately 120 validation and some 680 first-cohort repertoires.

With regard to this clone: What it binds is unknown.

Here immunoSEQ multiplex PCR was the method, and the copy in TCRdb shows in-frame clones only, minus some. In the table there are fewer than 150,000 clones, around nine tenths of which are singletons. Whole-study results and caveats: Most TCR sequences were rare, but some public TCRs occurred in many donors.

The CDR3 runs 13 residues. The germline CDR1 and CDR2 sequences are LGHNA and YNFKEQ. J lost 10 bases, V lost 7 bases, and 13 bases had no gene match. Sequenced: PBMCs. The chain couples TRBV4-2 to TRBJ2-7, with 7 positions matching TRBD2. This TCR came from a woman between 18 and 29 years old in good health and CMV-seropositive. CDR3 DNA: TGTGCCAGCAACCGCCGGGGGGAGCGGGAACAGTACTTC. Amino acids: CASNRRGEREQYF.